This record covers a single TCR beta chain. This entry is derived from a study of blood T cell repertoires in COVID-19. Across the study: Sites across the United States, Italy and Spain contributed samples from acute and convalescent COVID-19.

Method: immunoSEQ multiplex PCR; TCRdb's copy keeps in-frame clones and lacks some. The sample contains fewer than 200,000 clones, about 85% of which appear only once. The specimen was peripheral blood. The sequence derives from a man aged 55-75 years who had recovered from COVID-19.

As DNA, the CDR3 is TGTGCCAGCAGTGAACGGGGAGGGAGGGTTGAAGCTTTCTTT. As protein: CASSERGGRVEAFF. The chain recombines TRBV6-1 with TRBJ1-1, with D uncertain. CDR3 length equals 14 residues. The V end was cut by 2 bases, the J end by 7 bases, with 14 bases between. The germline CDR1 and CDR2 sequences are MNHNS and SASEGT.